The 8 T cell receptor beta chains below come from one sample, sequenced in a study of blood T cell repertoires in COVID-19. Clones were sequenced by immunoSEQ multiplex PCR, and TCRdb holds only the in-frame ones, with some missing. The data hold about 200,000 clones, with over 70% observed a single time. The sample consisted of peripheral blood. Receptors were obtained from a man in his sixties with acute or convalescent COVID-19.

The chain is built from TRBV18 and TRBJ2-3, with TRBD2 identical over 10 bases. The germline V gene has CDR1 KGHSH and CDR2 LQKENI. After removal of 3 bases from V and 3 bases from J, the junction contained 9 bases not matched to a gene. The CDR3 is made up of 17 amino acids. CDR3 amino acids: CASSPASGGFGTDTQYF. The CDR3 DNA is TGTGCCAGCTCACCGGCTAGCGGGGGTTTTGGTACAGATACGCAGTATTTT. Complete variable domain (other parts from reference TRBV18 and TRBJ2-3): NAGVMQNPRHLVRRRGQEARLRCSPMKGHSHVYWYRQLPEEGLKFMVYLQKENIIDESGMPKERFSAEFPKEGPSILRIQQVVRGDSAAYFCASSPASGGFGTDTQYFGPGTRLTVL.

The genes are TRBV7-2 and TRBJ1-5; TRBD1 matches 9 bases. The CDR3 loop spans 14 amino acids. Germline lookup yields CDR1 SGHTA and CDR2 FQGNSA. After removal of 5 bases from V and 6 bases from J, the junction contained 5 bases not matched to a gene. DNA of the CDR3: TGTGCCAGCAGCGCAGGGACAGGGATTCAGCCCCAGCATTTT. Its protein product is CASSAGTGIQPQHF.

The chain carries TRBV12-5 and TRBJ2-1, with a weak D call TRBD2 (6 bases). The V gene lost 0 bases and the J gene lost 2 bases, with 8 bases spanning the gap. The CDR3 runs to 15 residues. CDR1 is LGHNT, CDR2 FRNRAP, per germline. For the CDR3, the DNA is TGTGCTAGTGGTTTGGTGCGGGGCCCCTACAATGAGCAGTTCTTC. Translated, it gives CASGLVRGPYNEQFF.

This clone was observed a few times. The genes are TRBV2 and TRBJ2-4; TRBD2 agrees at 9 bases. CDR1 is SNHLY and CDR2 is FYNNEI in the germline V gene. This CDR3 contains 16 residues. The J segment lost 5 bases and the V segment lost 6 bases, leaving 11 bases of the junction unmatched. The CDR3 sequence: CASSPLGREGQNIQYF. CDR3 DNA: TGTGCCAGCAGCCCCCTGGGGCGGGAGGGCCAAAACATTCAGTACTTC. The full variable domain, completed using reference TRBV2 and TRBJ2-4, is EPEVTQTPSHQVTQMGQEVILRCVPISNHLYFYWYRQILGQKVEFLVSFYNNEISEKSEIFDDQFSVERPDGSNFTLKIRSTKLEDSAMYFCASSPLGREGQNIQYFGAGTRLSVL.

This chain connects TRBV27 to TRBJ2-1, with 7 nucleotides matching TRBD2. Looked up from germline, CDR1 is MNHEY and CDR2 is SMNVEV (reference sequence). V lost 3 bases and J lost 6; bases outside the gene matches: 5. The CDR3 loop spans 14 amino acids. The chain's CDR3 is CASSFLGGTNEQFF. In DNA form, the CDR3 reads TGTGCCAGCAGTTTTCTGGGGGGGACCAATGAGCAGTTCTTC.

CDR3 nucleotide sequence: TGTGCCAGCAAGGCGTCGGGGGTTGGCTACACCTTC. This gives the protein CASKASGVGYTF. V and J are TRBV2 and TRBJ1-2, with D maybe TRBD1 (5 bases). The germline V gene has CDR1 SNHLY and CDR2 FYNNEI. This CDR3 is 12 amino acids long. The V end was cut by 7 bases, the J end by 7 bases, with 13 bases between.

The chain is built from TRBV2 and TRBJ2-7, with TRBD1 matching over 7 bases. This CDR3 is 14 amino acids long. CDR1 is SNHLY and CDR2 is FYNNEI in the germline V gene. The V segment lost 8 bases and the J segment 0 bases; nucleotides outside the gene matches: 7. This chain's CDR3 is CASVRDSDSYEQYF. The CDR3 region has the DNA TGTGCCAGCGTCCGGGACAGCGACTCCTACGAGCAGTACTTC.

This sequence joins TRBV11-2 and TRBJ1-3, with TRBD1 as a possible D gene (5 bases). The V end lost 5 bases, the J end lost 1 base, and 9 bases lay between the germline ends. Germline V gives CDR1 SGHAT, CDR2 FQNNGV. This CDR3 is 14 amino acids long. The CDR3 reads CASSRGTSGNTIYF. The CDR3 region has the DNA TGTGCCAGCAGCCGTGGGACTTCTGGAAACACCATATATTTT. Variable domain in full (rest from reference TRBV11-2 and TRBJ1-3): EAGVAQSPRYKIIEKRQSVAFWCNPISGHATLYWYQQILGQGPKLLIQFQNNGVVDDSQLPKDRFSAERLKGVDSTLKIQPAKLEDSAVYLCASSRGTSGNTIYFGEGSWLTVV.